Here is one T cell receptor (beta chain) with its context. Its cognate antigen is unknown. This sample is part of a study of vaccination and CD4 T cells after COVID-19. An Oncomine TCR Beta short-read assay was used to sequence the DNA from cultured CD4+ T cells. A single record per CDR3 protein comes from TCRdb applying MiXCR to the PCR reads. The sample carries about 8,500 distinct CDR3 sequences, roughly three fifths recorded once. Points from the study as a whole: In convalescent patients, a median about 86% of post-vaccine SARS-CoV-2-reactive clones appeared only after vaccination. Looking at convalescent patients, 304 of their 307 vaccine-specific clones were spike mono-reactive. The median number of SARS-CoV-2-reactive clonotypes increased from 21 to 38, a change that did not reach significance.

Documented treatment: roughly 10-day PBMC culture with coronavirus spike peptide pools or control peptides (ViraFEST assay). Positive SARS-CoV-2 PCR tests in convalescent patients dated from March to December 2020, pre-Alpha, Beta and Delta. Sample: CD4+ T cells from blood, cultured in vitro. The sequence was collected from a human donor who had recovered from COVID-19.

Here the CDR3 DNA reads TGCAGTGCTAGAGGCGAGGGGGGACTAGCGGCAAGGGAGCTGTTTTTT. Its protein is CSARGEGGLAARELFF. The V gene is TRBV20-1, the J gene TRBJ2-2, with 11 bases that match TRBD2. With V trimmed by 1 base and J by 9 bases, 10 bases remained unmatched. The CDR3 is 16 residues long. Germline lookup yields CDR1 DFQATT and CDR2 SNEGSKA (reference sequence).